The 15 T cell receptor beta chains in this list originate from one sample, sequenced in a study of shared clonotypes between healthy human individuals. Assay: immunoSEQ multiplex PCR; the TCRdb copy retains only in-frame clones and omits some. The sample lists 2 million to 2.5 million clones; more than 85% were seen once. The specimen was naive CD4+ T cells from PBMCs. Subset defined: CD45RA+ positively selected. These receptors were collected from a man between 18 and 35 years old in good health. Some clones in this sample may be carry-over from other donors' samples.

The chain is built from TRBV28 and TRBJ1-3; D not resolved. The CDR3 totals 12 residues. Germline V lookup: CDR1 MDHEN, CDR2 SYDVKM. The V and J ends lost 2 bases and 8 bases respectively, with 7 bases between them. The CDR3 sequence: CASSLPPHTIYF. CDR3 nucleotide sequence: TGTGCCAGCAGTTTACCCCCACACACCATATATTTT.

On this clone: Other DNA sequences from this sample encode an identical CDR3 as well. The gene calls are TRBV5-1 and TRBJ2-1, with TRBD2 identical over 7 bases. Germline CDR1 is SGHRS and CDR2 is YFSETQ. The CDR3 has 16 amino acids. V was clipped by 0 bases and J by 1 base; unmatched bases: 4. CDR3 bases: TGCGCCAGCAGCTTGGCGGGAGGCGGTTCCTACAATGAGCAGTTCTTC. It yields the protein CASSLAGGGSYNEQFF.

The chain couples TRBV7-2 to TRBJ2-7; the D is unclear. CDR1 and CDR2 (germline): SGHTA, FQGNSA. CDR3 length: 15 residues. Deletions cut 1 base from V and 6 bases from J, with 16 bases between. The CDR3 DNA follows: TGTGCCAGCAGCTTAGAGCCCCTTTCTCCTTCCGAGCAGTACTTC. The encoded protein is CASSLEPLSPSEQYF.

The V gene is TRBV7-2, the J gene TRBJ2-3, with D unclear. In germline, CDR1 is SGHTA, CDR2 FQGNSA. Trimming stripped 8 bases from V and 0 bases from J, with 12 bases between. CDR3 length: 14 amino acids. CDR3 residues: CASGRVTSTDTQYF. As DNA, the CDR3 is TGTGCCAGCGGAAGGGTAACTAGCACAGATACGCAGTATTTT.

J is TRBJ2-1 and V is TRBV5-1; 9 nucleotides agree with TRBD2. J lost 4 bases, V lost 2 bases, and 7 bases had no gene match. This CDR3 spans 16 amino acids. CDR1 SGHRS and CDR2 YFSETQ come from the germline V gene. In DNA, the CDR3 is TGCGCCAGCAGCTTTGGGACTAGCTCCCTATACAATGAGCAGTTCTTC. It translates to CASSFGTSSLYNEQFF.

This clone was found a few times. The chain joins TRBV6-5 to TRBJ1-5, with 8 bases that match TRBD1. The CDR3 sequence is 15 residues long. Unmatched junction bases numbered 5, after V lost 6 bases and J lost 1 base. The germline V gene has CDR1 MNHEY and CDR2 SVGAGI. The CDR3 DNA reads as TGTGCCAGCAGAGGACAGGGACGGAGCAATCAGCCCCAGCATTTT. Its protein product is CASRGQGRSNQPQHF.

This chain joins TRBV10-2 and TRBJ1-5; 8 nucleotides line up with TRBD1. Germline lookup yields CDR1 WSHSY and CDR2 SAAADI. After removal of 6 bases from V and 3 bases from J, the junction contained 10 bases not matched to a gene. CDR3 length: 16 residues. CDR3 in amino acids: CASSVGQGRFNQPQHF. Written as DNA, the CDR3 is TGCGCCAGCAGCGTAGGACAGGGAAGGTTCAATCAGCCCCAGCATTTT.

The gene calls are TRBV11-3 and TRBJ2-7; D not resolved. CDR1 SGHNT and CDR2 YENEEA come from the germline V gene. The CDR3 spans 16 residues. Trimming stripped 5 bases from V and 0 bases from J, with 17 bases between. CDR3 coding DNA: TGTGCCAGCAGCGCCCACTCGGAGTTCAGCTCCTACGAGCAGTACTTC. Its translation: CASSAHSEFSSYEQYF.

In this sample, this clone turned up once. CDR3 nucleotides: TGTGCCAGCAGTTTATCGAGCGGGAGTGACTATGAGCAGTACTTC. Translated, it gives CASSLSSGSDYEQYF. The gene calls are TRBV27 and TRBJ2-7, with 8 bases lining up with TRBD2. CDR1 and CDR2 from the germline V gene are MNHEY and SMNVEV (reference sequence). Trimming took 0 bases from V and 7 from J; bases not matched to a gene: 8. This CDR3 region has 15 residues.

Here the CDR3 DNA reads TGTGCCAGCAGCCAAGGGATGGGCGGGAGGTCCGCGGGGGAGACCCAGTACTTC. This sequence encodes CASSQGMGGRSAGETQYF. The chain links TRBV4-2 to TRBJ2-5; 8 bases line up with TRBD2. The germline gives CDR1 LGHNA, CDR2 YNFKEQ. This CDR3 comprises 18 residues. V lost 1 base to trimming and J lost 5 bases; unmatched junction nucleotides: 15.

V is TRBV6-5 and J is TRBJ1-6, with D possibly matching TRBD1 (5 bases). The CDR3 length is 16 residues. V was pared by 0 bases and J by 8 bases, with 14 bases between. Per the germline V gene, CDR1 is MNHEY and CDR2 is SVGAGI. CDR3 amino acids: CASSYSGEISYSPLHF. Here the CDR3 DNA reads TGTGCCAGCAGTTACTCGGGGGAGATATCGTATTCACCCCTCCACTTT.

This chain joins TRBV30 and TRBJ1-5; a possible D gene is TRBD1 (5 bases). Germline V lookup: CDR1 GTSNPN, CDR2 SVGIG (reference sequence). V was cut by 0 bases and J by 4 bases, with 22 bases left in between. CDR3 size: 18 residues. The CDR3 spells CAWSVPAGYVRGNQPQHF. The CDR3 DNA sequence: TGTGCCTGGAGTGTCCCGGCAGGGTATGTGAGGGGAAATCAGCCCCAGCATTTT.

The chain employs TRBV19 and TRBJ1-1; D gene uncertain. The CDR3 runs 13 residues. CDR1 is LNHDA and CDR2 is SQIVND in the germline V gene (reference sequence). The V end lost 6 bases, the J end lost 7 bases, and 15 bases lay between the germline ends. The CDR3 loop is CASRGQLTVEAFF. CDR3 coding DNA: TGTGCCAGTAGAGGTCAGCTGACGGTTGAAGCTTTCTTT.

This chain uses TRBV28 with TRBJ2-5, with D maybe TRBD2 (5 bases). With 5 bases removed from V and 10 bases from J, the gap between germline ends came to 14 bases. The germline V gene encodes CDR1 MDHEN and CDR2 SYDVKM. The CDR3 covers 12 residues. The CDR3 loop is CASSRSVAGQYF. The CDR3 bases are TGTGCCAGCAGTCGCTCCGTCGCGGGCCAGTACTTC.

In the case of this clone: Other DNA sequences in the sample encode the same CDR3. The rearrangement joins TRBV7-9 to TRBJ2-2; TRBD2 is a possible D gene (6 bases). V lost 1 base and J 3 bases, leaving 6 bases between the germline ends. The CDR3 consists of 14 residues. The germline V gene has CDR1 SEHNR and CDR2 FQNEAQ (reference sequence). The CDR3 here is CASSLGRDTGELFF. The CDR3 DNA follows: TGTGCCAGCAGCTTAGGGAGGGACACCGGGGAGCTGTTTTTT. The variable domain in full, completed from reference TRBV7-9 and TRBJ2-2, reads DTGVSQNPRHKITKRGQNVTFRCDPISEHNRLYWYRQTLGQGPEFLTYFQNEAQLEKSRLLSDRFSAERPKGSFSTLEIQRTEQGDSAMYLCASSLGRDTGELFFGEGSRLTVL.